This T cell receptor beta chain was recovered during a study of T cell repertoires in cytomegalovirus infection (dated by TCRdb to the late 2010s). Background on the whole study: Alongside well-studied HLA-B-restricted epitopes, the peptide stimulations were aimed at recently identified HLA-C-restricted CMV epitopes, whose presentation resists viral immunomodulation. Donor HLA type was relevant to the analysis, as public TCR beta signatures indicated carriage of CMV infection together with the matching HLA type. On the study overall, not on this receptor specifically: In the ex vivo response, HLA-C-restricted CMV-specific TCR beta clonotypes were dominant, and in two of eight donors the single most frequent clonotype came from this HLA-C-restricted group. Carriers of CMV infection plus the relevant HLA type were discriminated by the cumulative frequency of public TCR beta family members in the study cohort and in an independent approximately 340-donor cohort.

The sequencer was an Illumina HiSeq 1500. Through fastp at Q25 and MiXCR, TCRdb rebuilt clones from the public reads, retaining in-frame beta chains. Rows are combined by CDR3 protein, so each entry shows the most common genes and DNA. Within this sample are roughly 500,000 distinct CDR3 sequences, with 33% of them counted one time only. Roughly 16% of the sample is held by the ten biggest clonotypes. About this clonotype: This clone's antigen is unknown. The input lacks base qualities; no much larger clone sits a single base away.

The sample's treatment or condition label is to be understood as: in vitro stimulation with specific CMV peptide epitopes to enrich CMV-specific T cells. CDR1 SEHNR and CDR2 FQNEAQ were looked up in the germline V gene (reference sequence). V is pared back by 3 bases and J by 13 bases, with 18 bases lying between the germline termini. Counted from cysteine to phenylalanine, this CDR3 has 14 amino acids. Only the CDR3 part of the read is kept: 42 bases, read in frame from the first base. This sequence was found in a human donor in good health (CMV status not recorded). Some clones in this sample may be carry-over from other donors' samples. Here the sequenced sample was cultured PBMCs, taken from culture after CMV antigen stimulation. The sequence links TRBV7-9 to TRBJ1-4, with no D gene named confidently. DNA sequence: TGTGCCAGCAGCTTGGAACCCAATCACGGCGGACTGTTTTTT. Its protein reads: CASSLEPNHGGLFF.